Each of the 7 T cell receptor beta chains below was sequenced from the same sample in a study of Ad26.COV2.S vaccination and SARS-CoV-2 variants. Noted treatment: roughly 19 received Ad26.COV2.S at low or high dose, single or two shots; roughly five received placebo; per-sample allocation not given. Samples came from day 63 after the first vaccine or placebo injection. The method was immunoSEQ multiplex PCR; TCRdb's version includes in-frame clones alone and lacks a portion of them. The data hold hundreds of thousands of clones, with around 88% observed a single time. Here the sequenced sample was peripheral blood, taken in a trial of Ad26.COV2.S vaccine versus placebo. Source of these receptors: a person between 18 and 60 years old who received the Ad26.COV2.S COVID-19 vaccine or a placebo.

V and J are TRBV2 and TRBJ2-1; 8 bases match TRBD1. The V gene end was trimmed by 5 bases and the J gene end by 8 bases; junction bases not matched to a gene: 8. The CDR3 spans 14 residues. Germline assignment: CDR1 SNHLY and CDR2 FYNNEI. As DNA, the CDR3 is TGTGCCAGCAGTCTACCAGGGGGCAAGGATGAGCAGTTCTTC. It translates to CASSLPGGKDEQFF.

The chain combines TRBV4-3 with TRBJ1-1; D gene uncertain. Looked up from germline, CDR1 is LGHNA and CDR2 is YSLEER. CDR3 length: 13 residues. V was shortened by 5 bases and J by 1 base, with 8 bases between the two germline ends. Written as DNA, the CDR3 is TGCGCCAGCAGCGTGAGTTGGAACACTGAAGCTTTCTTT. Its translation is CASSVSWNTEAFF.

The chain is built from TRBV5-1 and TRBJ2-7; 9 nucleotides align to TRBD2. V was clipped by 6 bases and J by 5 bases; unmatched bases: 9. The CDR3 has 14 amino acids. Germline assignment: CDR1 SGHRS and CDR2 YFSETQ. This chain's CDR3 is CASTRRGGINEQYF. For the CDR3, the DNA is TGCGCCAGCACCAGGCGGGGGGGCATCAACGAGCAGTACTTC. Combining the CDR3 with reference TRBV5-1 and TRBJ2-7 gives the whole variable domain KAGVTQTPRYLIKTRGQQVTLSCSPISGHRSVSWYQQTPGQGLQFLFEYFSETQRNKGNFPGRFSGRQFSNSRSEMNVSTLELGDSALYLCASTRRGGINEQYFGPGTRLTVT.

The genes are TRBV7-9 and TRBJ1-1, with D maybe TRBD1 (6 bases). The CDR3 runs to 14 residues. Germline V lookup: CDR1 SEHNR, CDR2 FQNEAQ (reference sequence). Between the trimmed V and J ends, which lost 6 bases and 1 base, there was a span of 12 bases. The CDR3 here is CASSLIQGNTEAFF. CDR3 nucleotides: TGTGCCAGCAGTCTGATACAGGGGAACACTGAAGCTTTCTTT.

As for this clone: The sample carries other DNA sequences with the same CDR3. CDR3 residues: CASSLGQGAREQYF. The CDR3 DNA reads as TGTGCCAGCAGCTTGGGCCAGGGGGCGAGAGAGCAGTACTTC. The chain is built from TRBV5-5 and TRBJ2-7; TRBD1 matches at 8 bases. The ends lost 0 bases at V and 7 bases at J; junction bases unmatched: 6. The CDR3 totals 14 residues. The germline V gene encodes CDR1 SGHKS and CDR2 YYEKEE (reference sequence).

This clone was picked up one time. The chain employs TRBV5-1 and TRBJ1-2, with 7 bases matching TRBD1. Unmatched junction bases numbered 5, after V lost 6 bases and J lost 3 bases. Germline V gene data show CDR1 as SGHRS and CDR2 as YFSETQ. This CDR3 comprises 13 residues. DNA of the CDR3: TGCGCCAGCAAAGAAGGACAGGACTATGGCTACACCTTC. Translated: CASKEGQDYGYTF. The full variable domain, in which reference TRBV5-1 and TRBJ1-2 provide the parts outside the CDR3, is KAGVTQTPRYLIKTRGQQVTLSCSPISGHRSVSWYQQTPGQGLQFLFEYFSETQRNKGNFPGRFSGRQFSNSRSEMNVSTLELGDSALYLCASKEGQDYGYTFGSGTRLTVV.

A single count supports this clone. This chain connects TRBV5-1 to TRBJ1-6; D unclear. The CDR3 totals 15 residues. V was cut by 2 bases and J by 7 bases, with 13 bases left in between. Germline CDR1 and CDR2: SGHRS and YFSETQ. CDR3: CASSLLPDKNSPLHF. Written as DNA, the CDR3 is TGCGCCAGCAGCTTACTACCAGACAAGAATTCACCCCTCCACTTT.